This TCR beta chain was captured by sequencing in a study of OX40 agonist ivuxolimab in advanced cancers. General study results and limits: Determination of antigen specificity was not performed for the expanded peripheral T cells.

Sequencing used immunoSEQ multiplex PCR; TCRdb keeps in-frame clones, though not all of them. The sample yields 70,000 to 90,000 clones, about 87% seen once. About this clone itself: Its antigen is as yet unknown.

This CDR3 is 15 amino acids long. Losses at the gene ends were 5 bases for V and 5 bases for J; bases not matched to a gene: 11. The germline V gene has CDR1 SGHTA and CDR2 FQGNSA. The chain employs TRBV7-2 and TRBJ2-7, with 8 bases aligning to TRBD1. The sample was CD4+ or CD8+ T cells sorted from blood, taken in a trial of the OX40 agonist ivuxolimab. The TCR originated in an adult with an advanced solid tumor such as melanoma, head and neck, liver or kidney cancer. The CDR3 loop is CASSPMRTGLHEQYF. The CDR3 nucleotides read TGTGCCAGCAGCCCGATGCGGACAGGGCTCCACGAGCAGTACTTC.